This TCR beta chain was identified during a study of T cells after yellow fever vaccination. Template-switching 5'RACE yielded the TCR cDNA; a universal primer site and UMIs were added in the process. TCRdb redid the calling of the 5' RACE reads with MiXCR, one entry per CDR3 protein. The repertoire holds 200,000 or so distinct CDR3 sequences, with less than 7.5% as singletons. This clonotype came up a few times. The antigen is not known. CDR1 and CDR2 from the germline V gene are SGHVS and FQNEAQ. V lost 8 bases, J lost 0 bases, and 13 bases lay in between. The CDR3 runs 14 residues. Study-level findings and limits: Repertoires obtained by FACS sorting could include abundant clonotypes that entered as contaminants from the bulk population.

This clonotype was obtained from a man aged 25 to 45 who received the YFV17D yellow fever vaccine. The sequenced sample was CD4+ T cells sorted from PBMCs, obtained on the day of the yellow fever booster vaccination. This chain links TRBV7-8 with TRBJ1-1; D is possibly TRBD1 (5 bases). The CDR3 spells CASRGKRLNTEAFF. The CDR3 coding sequence is TGTGCCAGCCGGGGGAAGCGGTTGAACACTGAAGCTTTCTTT.